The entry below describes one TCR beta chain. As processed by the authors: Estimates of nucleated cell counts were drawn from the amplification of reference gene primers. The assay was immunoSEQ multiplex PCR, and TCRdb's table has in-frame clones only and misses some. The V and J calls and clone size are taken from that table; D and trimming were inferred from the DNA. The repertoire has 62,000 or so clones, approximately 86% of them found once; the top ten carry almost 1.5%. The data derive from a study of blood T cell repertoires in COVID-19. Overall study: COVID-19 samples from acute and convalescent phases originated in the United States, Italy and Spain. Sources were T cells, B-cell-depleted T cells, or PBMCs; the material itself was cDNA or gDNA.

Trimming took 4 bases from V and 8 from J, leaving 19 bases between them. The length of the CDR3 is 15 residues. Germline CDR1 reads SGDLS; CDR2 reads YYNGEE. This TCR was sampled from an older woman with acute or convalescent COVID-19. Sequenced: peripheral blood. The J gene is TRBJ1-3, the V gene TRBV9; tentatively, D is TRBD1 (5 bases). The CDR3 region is CASSLSGLAGDTIYF. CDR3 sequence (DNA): TGTGCCAGCAGCCTGTCCGGCCTTGCGGGGGACACCATATATTTT.